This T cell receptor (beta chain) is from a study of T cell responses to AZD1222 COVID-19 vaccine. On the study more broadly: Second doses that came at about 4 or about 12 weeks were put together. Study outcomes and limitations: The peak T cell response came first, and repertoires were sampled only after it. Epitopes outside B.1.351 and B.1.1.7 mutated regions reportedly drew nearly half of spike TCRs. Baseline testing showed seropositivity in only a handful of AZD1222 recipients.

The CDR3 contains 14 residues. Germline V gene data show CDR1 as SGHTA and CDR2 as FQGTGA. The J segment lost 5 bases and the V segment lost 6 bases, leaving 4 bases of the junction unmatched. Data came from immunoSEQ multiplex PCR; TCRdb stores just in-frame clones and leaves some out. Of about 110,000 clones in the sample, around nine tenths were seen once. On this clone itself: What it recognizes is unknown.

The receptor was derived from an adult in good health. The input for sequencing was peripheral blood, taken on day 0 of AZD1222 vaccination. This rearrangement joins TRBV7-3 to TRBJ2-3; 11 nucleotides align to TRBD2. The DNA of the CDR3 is TGTGCCAGCAGTGTAGCGGGAGGGCAAGATACGCAGTATTTT. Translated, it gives CASSVAGGQDTQYF.